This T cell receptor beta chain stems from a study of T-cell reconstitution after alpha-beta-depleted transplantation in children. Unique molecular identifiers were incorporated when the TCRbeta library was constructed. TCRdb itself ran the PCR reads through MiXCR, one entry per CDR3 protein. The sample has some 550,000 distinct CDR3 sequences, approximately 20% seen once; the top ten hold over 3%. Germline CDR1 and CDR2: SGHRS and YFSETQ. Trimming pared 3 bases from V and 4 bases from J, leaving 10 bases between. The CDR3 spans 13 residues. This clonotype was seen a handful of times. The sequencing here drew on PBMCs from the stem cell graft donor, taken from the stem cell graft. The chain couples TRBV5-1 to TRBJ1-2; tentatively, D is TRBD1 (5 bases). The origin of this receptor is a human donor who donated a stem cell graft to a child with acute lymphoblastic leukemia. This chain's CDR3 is CASSWDGTYGYTF. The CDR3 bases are TGCGCCAGCAGCTGGGACGGTACCTATGGCTACACCTTC.